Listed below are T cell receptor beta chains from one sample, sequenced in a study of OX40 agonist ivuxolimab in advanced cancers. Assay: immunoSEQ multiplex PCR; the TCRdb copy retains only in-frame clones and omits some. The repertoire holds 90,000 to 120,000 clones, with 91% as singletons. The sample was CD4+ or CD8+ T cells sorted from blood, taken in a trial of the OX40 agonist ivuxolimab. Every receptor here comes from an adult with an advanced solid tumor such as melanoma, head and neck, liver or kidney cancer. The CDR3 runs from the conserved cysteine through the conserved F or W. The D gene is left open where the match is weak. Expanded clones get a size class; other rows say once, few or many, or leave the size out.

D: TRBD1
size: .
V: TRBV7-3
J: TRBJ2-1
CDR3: CASSLTGTGVMQFF
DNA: TGTGCCAGCAGCTTAACAGGGACAGGGGTGATGCAGTTCTTC

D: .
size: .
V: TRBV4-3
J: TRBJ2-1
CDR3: CASSQNSIGEQFF
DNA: TGCGCCAGCAGCCAGAACTCGATCGGTGAGCAGTTCTTC

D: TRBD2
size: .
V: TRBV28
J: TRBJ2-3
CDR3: CASKSGGRVDTQYF
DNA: TGTGCCAGCAAGTCCGGCGGGAGGGTAGATACGCAGTATTTT

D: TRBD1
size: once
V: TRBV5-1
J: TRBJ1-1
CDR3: CASSTLWTGLSTEAFF
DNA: TGCGCCAGCAGCACACTCTGGACAGGGCTCAGCACTGAAGCTTTCTTT

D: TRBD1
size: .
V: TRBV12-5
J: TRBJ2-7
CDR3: CASGRTGTGGHEQYF
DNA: TGTGCTAGTGGTCGGACCGGGACAGGGGGCCACGAGCAGTACTTC

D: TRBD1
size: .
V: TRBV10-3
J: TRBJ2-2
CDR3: CAINEGSRGQITHSNTGELFF
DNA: TGTGCCATCAATGAAGGATCCAGGGGGCAGATCACTCACTCAAACACCGGGGAGCTGTTTTTT

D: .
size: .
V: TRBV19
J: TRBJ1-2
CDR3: CASSIGSGGYTSSGYTF
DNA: TGTGCCAGTAGTATAGGCAGCGGTGGATACACCTCTAGTGGCTACACCTTC

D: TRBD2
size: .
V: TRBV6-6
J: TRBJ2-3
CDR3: CASSPSGRSDTQYF
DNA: TGTGCCAGCAGTCCTAGCGGGAGATCAGATACGCAGTATTTT

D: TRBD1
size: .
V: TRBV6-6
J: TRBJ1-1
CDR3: CASSYSGTGGIAFF
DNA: TGTGCCAGCAGTTACTCCGGGACAGGGGGCATAGCTTTCTTT

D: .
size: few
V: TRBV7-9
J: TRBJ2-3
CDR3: CASSRNQADTQYF
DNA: TGTGCCAGCAGCAGAAATCAAGCAGATACGCAGTATTTT

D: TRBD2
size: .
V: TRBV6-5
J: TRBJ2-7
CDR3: CASSHSGGSYEQYF
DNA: TGTGCCAGCAGCCATAGCGGGGGGTCCTACGAGCAGTACTTC

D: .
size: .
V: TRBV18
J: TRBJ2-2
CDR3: CASTSTTVTGELFF
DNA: TGTGCCAGCACTTCGACGACGGTGACCGGGGAGCTGTTTTTT

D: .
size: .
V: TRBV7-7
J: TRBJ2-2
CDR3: CASSRRQNTGELFF
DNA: TGTGCTAGCAGTCGACGACAGAACACCGGGGAGCTGTTTTTT

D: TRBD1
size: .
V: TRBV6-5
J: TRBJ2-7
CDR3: CASSIDRGREQYF
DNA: TGTGCCAGCAGTATCGACAGGGGCAGGGAGCAGTACTTC

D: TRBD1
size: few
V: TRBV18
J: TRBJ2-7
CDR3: CASSPNGQGYEQYF
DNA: TGTGCCAGCTCCCCGAACGGACAGGGGTACGAGCAGTACTTC

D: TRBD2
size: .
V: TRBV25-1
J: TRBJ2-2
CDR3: CASSDDGAGGGTGELFF
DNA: TGTGCCAGCAGCGACGACGGAGCGGGGGGAGGGACCGGGGAGCTGTTTTTT

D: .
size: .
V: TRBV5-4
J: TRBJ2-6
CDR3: CASSLGFMRKGGANVLTF
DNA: TGTGCCAGCAGCTTAGGATTTATGAGGAAAGGAGGGGCCAACGTCCTGACTTTC

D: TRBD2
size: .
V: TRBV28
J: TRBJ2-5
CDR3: CASSLGGGQETQYF
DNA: TGTGCCAGCAGTTTAGGGGGGGGCCAAGAGACCCAGTACTTC

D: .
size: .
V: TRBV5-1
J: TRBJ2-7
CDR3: CASSDGTSNAYEQYF
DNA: TGCGCCAGCAGCGACGGGACGTCAAACGCCTACGAGCAGTACTTC

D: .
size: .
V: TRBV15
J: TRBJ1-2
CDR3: CATSRDRAANYGYTF
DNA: TGTGCCACCAGCAGAGATCGGGCAGCTAACTATGGCTACACCTTC

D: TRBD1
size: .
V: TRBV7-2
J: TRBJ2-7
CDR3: CASSTQGAGGYEQYF
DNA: TGTGCCAGCAGCACCCAGGGGGCCGGGGGCTACGAGCAGTACTTC

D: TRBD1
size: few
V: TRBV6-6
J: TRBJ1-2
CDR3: CASSSLQGSDYGYTF
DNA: TGTGCCAGCAGTTCGTTACAGGGGAGCGACTATGGCTACACCTTC

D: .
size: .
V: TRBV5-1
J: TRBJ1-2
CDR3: CASSLESSNYGYTF
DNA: TGCGCCAGCAGCTTGGAATCCTCTAACTATGGCTACACCTTC

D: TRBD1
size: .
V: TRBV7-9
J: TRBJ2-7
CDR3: CASSSTGTATYEQYF
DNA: TGTGCCAGCAGCTCAACCGGGACAGCTACATACGAGCAGTACTTC

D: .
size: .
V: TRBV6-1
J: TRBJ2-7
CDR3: CASSQTQPYEQYF
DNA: TGTGCCAGCAGTCAGACGCAGCCCTACGAGCAGTACTTC

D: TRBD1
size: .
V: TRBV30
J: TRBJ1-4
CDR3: CAWNGRGPEKLFF
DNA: TGTGCCTGGAACGGAAGGGGGCCTGAAAAACTGTTTTTT

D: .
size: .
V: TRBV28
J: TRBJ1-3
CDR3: CASSLFQGFSGNTIYF
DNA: TGTGCCAGCAGTTTATTTCAGGGATTCTCTGGAAACACCATATATTTT

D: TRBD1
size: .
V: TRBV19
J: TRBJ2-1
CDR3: CASSIKSGQGQIF
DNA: TGTGCCAGTAGTATTAAATCGGGACAGGGGCAAATCTTC

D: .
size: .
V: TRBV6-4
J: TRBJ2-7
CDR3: CASSDLRSRGTPYEQYF
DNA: TGTGCCAGCAGTGACTTACGCTCGAGGGGTACACCCTACGAGCAGTACTTC

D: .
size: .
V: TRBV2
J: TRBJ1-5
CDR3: CASSVEGPGQPQHF
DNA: TGTGCCAGCAGTGTAGAGGGACCGGGCCAGCCCCAGCATTTT

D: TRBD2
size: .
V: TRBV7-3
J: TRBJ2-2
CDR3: CASSLVAGTSDKTGELFF
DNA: TGTGCCAGCAGCTTGGTCGCCGGGACTAGCGATAAAACCGGGGAGCTGTTTTTT

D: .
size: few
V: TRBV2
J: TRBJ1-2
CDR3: CASRVAGVNYGYTF
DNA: TGTGCCAGCAGGGTTGCAGGAGTTAACTATGGCTACACCTTC

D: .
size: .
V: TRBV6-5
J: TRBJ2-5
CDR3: CASSTRDGKETQYF
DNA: TGTGCCAGCAGTACCCGGGACGGTAAAGAGACCCAGTACTTC

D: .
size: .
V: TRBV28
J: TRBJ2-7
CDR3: CASSPGQNYEQYF
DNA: TGTGCCAGCAGTCCCGGACAGAACTACGAGCAGTACTTC

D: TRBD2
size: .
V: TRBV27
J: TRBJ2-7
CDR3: CASSLSRLAGPYEQYF
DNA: TGTGCCAGCAGTTTATCCCGACTAGCGGGACCATACGAGCAGTACTTC

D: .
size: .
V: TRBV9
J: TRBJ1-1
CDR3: CASSVTTGVAEAFF
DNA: TGTGCCAGCAGCGTAACGACGGGGGTGGCTGAAGCTTTCTTT

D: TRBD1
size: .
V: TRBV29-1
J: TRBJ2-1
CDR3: CSVWTGTSYNEQFF
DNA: TGCAGCGTCTGGACAGGTACTAGTTACAATGAGCAGTTCTTC

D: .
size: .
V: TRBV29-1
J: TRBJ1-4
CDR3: CSVRANEKLFF
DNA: TGCAGCGTTCGGGCCAATGAAAAACTGTTTTTT

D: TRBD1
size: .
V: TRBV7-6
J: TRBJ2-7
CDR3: CASSLAGGQGYEQYF
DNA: TGTGCCAGCAGCTTAGCGGGGGGACAGGGCTACGAGCAGTACTTC

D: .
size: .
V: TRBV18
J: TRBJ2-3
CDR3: CASSRQQNTDTQYF
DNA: TGTGCCAGCTCACGGCAACAGAACACAGATACGCAGTATTTT

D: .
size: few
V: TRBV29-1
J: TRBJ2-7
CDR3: CSVENARGAPYEQYF
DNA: TGCAGCGTTGAAAACGCCCGGGGGGCACCCTACGAGCAGTACTTC

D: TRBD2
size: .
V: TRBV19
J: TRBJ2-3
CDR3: CASSIGPSGRTDTQYF
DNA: TGTGCCAGTAGTATTGGGCCTAGCGGGCGCACAGATACGCAGTATTTT

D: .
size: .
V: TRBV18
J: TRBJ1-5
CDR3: CASSPTPSTVTSNQPQHF
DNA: TGTGCCAGCTCACCAACCCCTTCTACGGTAACTAGCAATCAGCCCCAGCATTTT

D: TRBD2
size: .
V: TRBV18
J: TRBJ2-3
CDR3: CASSPGAGDADTQYF
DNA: TGTGCCAGCTCACCAGGAGCGGGAGATGCAGATACGCAGTATTTT

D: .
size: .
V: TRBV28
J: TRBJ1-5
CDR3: CASRSTGPTYSNQPQHF
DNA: TGTGCCAGCAGGTCTACGGGGCCTACCTATAGCAATCAGCCCCAGCATTTT

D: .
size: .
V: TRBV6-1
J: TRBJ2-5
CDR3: CASSESARQETQYF
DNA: TGTGCCAGCAGTGAAAGCGCCCGCCAAGAGACCCAGTACTTC

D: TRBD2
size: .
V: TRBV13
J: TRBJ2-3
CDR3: CASSLGSSGRVSDTQYF
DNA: TGTGCCAGCAGCTTAGGGTCTAGCGGGAGGGTATCCGATACGCAGTATTTT

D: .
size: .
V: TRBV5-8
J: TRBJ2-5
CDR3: CASSSNLGKTQYF
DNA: TGTGCCAGCAGTTCGAATCTAGGGAAGACCCAGTACTTC

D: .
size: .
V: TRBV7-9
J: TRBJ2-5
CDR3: CASSSTAETQYF
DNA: TGTGCCAGCAGCTCTACCGCGGAGACCCAGTACTTC

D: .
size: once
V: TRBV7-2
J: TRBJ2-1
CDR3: CASSLAGSLRNEQFF
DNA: TGTGCCAGCAGCTTAGCAGGTTCCCTTCGCAATGAGCAGTTCTTC

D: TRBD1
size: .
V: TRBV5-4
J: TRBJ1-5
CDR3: CASSQGGTSNSNQPQHF
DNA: TGTGCCAGCAGCCAGGGGGGAACTTCAAATAGCAATCAGCCCCAGCATTTT

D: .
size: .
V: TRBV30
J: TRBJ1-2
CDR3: CAWMTGLYGYTF
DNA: TGTGCCTGGATGACCGGGCTCTATGGCTACACCTTC

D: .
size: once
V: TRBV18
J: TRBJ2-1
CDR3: CASSPDRYEQFF
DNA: TGTGCCAGCTCTCCGGACAGATACGAGCAGTTCTTC

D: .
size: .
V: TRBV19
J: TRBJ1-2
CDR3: CASTPKDPFRYTF
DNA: TGTGCCAGTACCCCCAAGGATCCATTTCGCTACACCTTC

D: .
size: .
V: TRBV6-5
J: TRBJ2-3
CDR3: CASRDDSFSTDTQYF
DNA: TGTGCCAGCAGAGACGACAGCTTTAGCACAGATACGCAGTATTTT

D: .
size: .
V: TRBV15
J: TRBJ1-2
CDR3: CATSRDRTAYGYTF
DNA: TGTGCCACCAGCAGAGATCGAACAGCCTATGGCTACACCTTC